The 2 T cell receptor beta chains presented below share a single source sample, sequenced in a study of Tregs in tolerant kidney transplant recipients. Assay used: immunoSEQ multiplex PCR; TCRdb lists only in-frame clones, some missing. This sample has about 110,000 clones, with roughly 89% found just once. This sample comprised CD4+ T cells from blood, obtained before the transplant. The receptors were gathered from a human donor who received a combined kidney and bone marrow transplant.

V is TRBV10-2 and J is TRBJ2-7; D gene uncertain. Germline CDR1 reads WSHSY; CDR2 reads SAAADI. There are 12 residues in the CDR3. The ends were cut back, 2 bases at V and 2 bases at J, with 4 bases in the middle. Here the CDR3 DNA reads TGCGCCAGCAGTGAGCCCACCTACGAGCAGTACTTC. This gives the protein CASSEPTYEQYF.

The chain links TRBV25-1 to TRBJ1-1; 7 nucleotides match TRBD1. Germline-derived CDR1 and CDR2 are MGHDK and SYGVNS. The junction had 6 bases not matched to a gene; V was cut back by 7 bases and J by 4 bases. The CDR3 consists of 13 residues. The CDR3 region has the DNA TGTGCCAGCACCAACAGGGGCGGCACTGAAGCTTTCTTT. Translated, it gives CASTNRGGTEAFF.